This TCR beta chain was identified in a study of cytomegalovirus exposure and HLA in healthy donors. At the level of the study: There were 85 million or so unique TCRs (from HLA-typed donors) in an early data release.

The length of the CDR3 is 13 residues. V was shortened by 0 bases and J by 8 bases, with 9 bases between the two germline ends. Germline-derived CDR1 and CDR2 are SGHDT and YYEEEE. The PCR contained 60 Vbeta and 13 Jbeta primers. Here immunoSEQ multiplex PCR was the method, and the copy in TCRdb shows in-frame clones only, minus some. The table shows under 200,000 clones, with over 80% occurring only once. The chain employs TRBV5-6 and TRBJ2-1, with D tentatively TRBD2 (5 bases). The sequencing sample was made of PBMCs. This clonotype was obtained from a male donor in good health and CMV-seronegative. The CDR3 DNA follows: TGTGCCAGCAGCTTGGCGGGAACGGATGAGCAGTTCTTC. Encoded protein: CASSLAGTDEQFF.